Reported below is one T cell receptor (beta chain). The antigen is undetermined. The CDR3 extends over 16 amino acids. Germline CDR1 is KGHSH and CDR2 is LQKENI. Trimming took off 5 bases at V and 6 bases at J, with 20 bases between the two ends. The method was immunoSEQ multiplex PCR; TCRdb's version includes in-frame clones alone and lacks a portion of them. The table records a few million clones, 80% to 95% of them present only once. These data are taken from a study of shared clonotypes between healthy human individuals. General study findings and limits: Clonotypes which were not shared had lower generation probabilities than clonotypes that all four donors shared.

This clonotype was obtained from a man aged 18 to 30 in good health. Some clones in this sample may be carry-over from other donors' samples. This chain joins TRBV18 and TRBJ2-1; D is undetermined. Material for sequencing was naive CD4+ T cells from PBMCs. The sample's subset: CD45RA+ positively selected. In nucleotides, the CDR3 is TGTGCCAGCTCATCTTACTACGGAAGGGTGGGCAATGAGCAGTTCTTC. Translating gives CASSSYYGRVGNEQFF. The full variable domain, completed using reference TRBV18 and TRBJ2-1, is NAGVMQNPRHLVRRRGQEARLRCSPMKGHSHVYWYRQLPEEGLKFMVYLQKENIIDESGMPKERFSAEFPKEGPSILRIQQVVRGDSAAYFCASSSYYGRVGNEQFFGPGTRLTVL.